This T cell receptor (beta chain) was recorded in a study of cytomegalovirus exposure and HLA in healthy donors (dated by TCRdb to 2016 to 2017). At the level of the whole study: An earlier analysis of approximately 590 of the donors reported 250 to 350 Gb of sequence data and some 120 million unique TCR beta sequences from some 180 million T cells. An early release covering roughly 600 HLA-typed donors comprised 250 to 350 gigabases of sequencing data and tens of millions of unique TCR sequences. Among the roughly 400 genotyped donors, under 90% belonged to the genetic ancestry cluster associated with self-reported Caucasian donors. The aim of the study was to test whether cataloging public T cell receptors could identify signatures of past pathogen exposure. The study profiled the T cell repertoires of around 700 subjects by immunosequencing and related them to cytomegalovirus serostatus. In addition to the first cohort of several hundred subjects, a separate validation cohort of approximately 130 different subjects was used. To predict cytomegalovirus infection status, the study brought together high-throughput TCR immunosequencing, statistical association of individual TCRs with disease status, and machine learning. In a later analysis, previously published TCR beta repertoires from several hundred donors were re-analyzed and high-resolution HLA genotyping was added so that TCR occurrence patterns could be studied. Rather than using new phenotypic data, the later analysis identified candidate immune exposures from TCR beta sequences and from how often those sequences occurred across donors. An earlier analysis of 500 to 650 of the donors applied high-throughput TCR beta sequencing to assess whether each TCR beta V gene segment acted as functional or pseudogenic. Donor age, sex, ethnicity and CMV serostatus were compiled together with the repertoire data. A later genetic analysis took genome-wide SNP genotypes for about 55% of the 666 donors and used that subset as a discovery cohort. All discovery cohort repertoires had been generated on a single sequencing platform. HLA typing included class I and class II loci at four-digit resolution. Typing coverage differed by locus: A, B, C, DRB1 and DQB1 were typed in roughly 620-630 donors, DQA1 in around 500, DPA1 in approximately 610, and DPB1 in just under 480. Roughly 5 DR-DQ haplotypes were treated as single units for association and clustering because of strong linkage in the cohort. On average, roughly 250,000 unique TCR beta nucleotide sequences were sequenced per donor among 398 genotyped donors of the cohort, with around 19% of those sequences being non-productive.

The cohort consisted of 650 to 700 healthy bone marrow donors. At the time of sampling, every cohort member was nominally healthy, though immune exposures that went unrecorded were likely present. The donor tested CMV seropositive and was one of the 289 seropositive cohort members. Every donor gave a peripheral blood sample, and the peripheral blood mononuclear cells from that sample were used for TCR beta sequencing. Genomic DNA extraction from the blood cell samples was performed with the Qiagen DNeasy Blood Extraction Kit. Library preparation used the immunoSEQ multiplex PCR assay. For the multiplex PCR, a mixture combining 60 forward primers for TCR Vbeta segments and 13 reverse primers for TCR Jbeta segments was used. Amplification of the CDR3 region of rearranged TCR beta genes was performed with a multiplex PCR assay on genomic DNA. The Illumina HiSeq System was used to sequence the amplified TCR beta libraries as 87-base-pair reads. Concerning the study's data processing: A later analysis tallied roughly 78 million unique TCR beta chains across the 610 or so repertoires, and approximately 12 million of those chains were shared by two or more donors. To remove PCR and sequencing errors, raw reads were error-corrected and collapsed into unique sequences using a nearest-neighbor algorithm that merged closely related sequences. To assign V, D and J gene segments, CDR3 sequences were aligned to IMGT reference sequences. For a sequence to be retained, at least a six-nucleotide match to both a V gene segment and a J gene segment was required. A rearrangement was called productive if the CDR3 had no stop codons and remained in frame with V and J, and every other rearrangement was called non-productive. Following IMGT convention, CDR3 was defined as the stretch from the second conserved V-encoded cysteine up to the conserved J-encoded phenylalanine. Sequences without an unambiguous match to a single V gene segment were excluded from the earlier analysis of over 500 of the donors. In an earlier analysis of approximately 500 of the donors, a V segment was called functional when productive rearrangements were above 56.7%, and segregating when the standard deviation between donors exceeded 5%. A statistical classification framework was developed to diagnose cytomegalovirus status using the catalog of TCR beta chain sequences. A later analysis assigned V and J genes by comparing TCR nucleotide sequences with IMGT/GENE-DB human TR gene sequences. Using the TCRdist pipeline, a later analysis assigned CDR3 sequences along with most-parsimonious VDJ recombination scenarios. In a later analysis, each TCR beta chain was defined by its CDR3 amino acid sequence together with its V-gene family, and reads without a unique V-gene family were excluded. In a later analysis, nearly 600 highly shared, low-generation-probability nucleotide sequences were removed to address suspected cross-contamination and a sequencing artifact. In a later analysis, a clonal expansion index for each public chain was calculated from normalized within-repertoire ranks of inferred template counts. A later analysis computed generation probabilities with a VDJ recombination model fitted to out-of-frame rearrangements, and checked the results against IGoR. Hypergeometric tests were used in a later analysis to score TCR-TCR, TCR-HLA and TCR-CMV co-occurrence, with a repertoire-size bias correction applied to the TCR pairs. False discovery rates were estimated in a later analysis by permuting HLA or CMV assignments 20 times. A later analysis grouped co-occurring TCRs with DBSCAN, adding TCRdist sequence similarity when clustering within HLA-allele-positive subsets. Co-occurrence clustering excluded repertoires with fewer than 30,000 or more than 120,000 public chains, plus five with anomalous nucleotide sharing. Not all clones reach the TCRdb copy of this immuneACCESS table, which keeps in-frame sequences only. Checked studies attribute under half of the gap to unresolved V genes and leave the rest unexplained. Clone size and the V and J calls come from that table; the DNA yielded D and trimming. The sample table holds roughly 99,000 clones, of which around three quarters were seen once. Approximately 3.3% of the sample is held by the ten biggest clonotypes.

Paper-wide results and their limitations: Roughly uniform sequencing depth across donors was assumed in presence/absence analyses, although this assumption may not hold. The classifier was reported to diagnose cytomegalovirus status with high specificity and sensitivity in both the original and validation cohorts. A cluster of highly shared sequence variants was judged likely to represent a technical artifact of the sequencing pipeline. In a later analysis, HLA-associated TCR beta chains were found to be more clonally expanded and to have lower generation probabilities than equally common non-associated chains. Several of the top co-occurrence clusters appeared to be linked to parvovirus B19, influenza, CMV and Epstein-Barr virus, according to a later analysis. The earlier analysis of 587 of the donors excluded fewer than 20 rarely observed V segments, including chromosome 9 orphons, because counts were too low. A later analysis associated 16,951 TCR beta sequences with specific HLA alleles at a false discovery rate of 0.05. According to the authors, the approach could potentially be generalized to other disease states and immunological phenotypes. Most TCR sequences were observed very rarely across donors, whereas some public TCRs were present in many individuals. Correlated functional status among segregating V segments might be attributable to linkage disequilibrium, but an unknown experimental factor could not be ruled out. In vitro tests confirmed that a few of the cytomegalovirus-associated TCR beta chains recognize cytomegalovirus antigens. Immune exposure information for the cohort was limited to CMV serostatus. A later genetic analysis reported fewer N-insertions in productive TCRs among donors in an Asian-associated ancestry cluster than the approximately 670-donor mean. Because HLA typing was missing for some donors at each locus, association tests included only the typed subset. Only TCR beta chains were sequenced in this cohort, and the absence of alpha or paired-chain data limited detectable features. According to a later analysis, TCR association rates differed among HLA loci, with DRB1 alleles showing the most associated TCRs and HLA-C alleles showing the fewest. In the study, about 150 TCR beta chains were listed as associated with cytomegalovirus. A further reported finding was that TCR beta sequences accurately predicted the HLA-A and HLA-B alleles for most subjects in the first cohort. An association between a missense DCLRE1C variant and V-gene and J-gene trimming of TCR beta chains was found in a later genetic analysis and replicated in an independent cohort. In an earlier analysis of under 600 of the donors, most TCR beta V segments were observed in productive rearrangements about 87% or about 30% of the time, broadly matching IMGT annotations. In a later analysis, most CMV-associated TCR beta chains were found to appear HLA-restricted, with HLA associations seemingly driven largely by CMV exposure. When HLA alleles, especially DR and DQ, strongly co-occurred, attributing TCR associations to individual alleles was difficult.

Details on this clone: Its antigen is currently not known. No base qualities exist here, and no much larger clone lies one base off it.

The clonotype was recovered from a male donor in good health and CMV-seropositive. The sample comprised PBMCs.

The DNA sequence follows: TGCGCCAGCAGCCAAGGACCCTCGGGAGGGGGCGAGGGTCAGCCCCAGCATTTT. Translated, it reads CASSQGPSGGGEGQPQHF. The chain uses TRBV4-1 and TRBJ1-5; 7 bases in between match TRBD1. V loses 1 base at its end and J loses 6 bases; junction bases beyond the gene matches: 15. In the germline V gene, CDR1 corresponds to MGHRA and CDR2 to YSYEKL. The CDR3 contains 18 residues, cysteine and phenylalanine counted. Only CDR3 DNA is held: 54 bases, read in frame from base 1.